The T cell receptor beta chain described here comes from a study of CD8 T cells in ankylosing spondylitis. Each TCR beta library was made by quantitative 5'-RACE that incorporated molecular barcodes. TCRdb re-derived calls from the 5' RACE reads in MiXCR, one entry per CDR3 protein. The sample yields approximately 110,000 distinct CDR3 sequences, around 24% seen once. The table lists this clonotype with a count of one. Its antigen is unknown. Findings and limits, study-wide: A TCR beta motif of roughly 8 highly homologous variants seemed to mark ankylosing spondylitis blood. Disease-linked clones had a CD8+ phenotype and relatively low frequency in peripheral blood.

Sequencing was carried out using synovial fluid, either unsorted or a sorted T cell fraction (not recorded which). This sequence was found in a male donor with ankylosing spondylitis.

The CDR3 DNA sequence: TGTGCCAGCTCACCACCCGAGGGCTTCTATGGCTACACCTTC. Amino acids: CASSPPEGFYGYTF. This chain connects TRBV18 to TRBJ1-2; no firm D call. CDR3 length: 14 amino acids. The ends were cut back, 0 bases at V and 4 bases at J, with 9 bases in the middle. CDR1 and CDR2 from the germline V gene are KGHSH and LQKENI.